The 8 T cell receptor beta chains below all came from one sample that was sequenced in a study of shared clonotypes between healthy human individuals. Using immunoSEQ multiplex PCR, the repertoire was profiled, and TCRdb retains in-frame clones only, with some absent. The table has millions of clones, approximately 92% seen once. Sequenced input: naive CD4+ T cells sorted from blood. Subset of the sample: CD45RA+ positively selected. These receptors all stem from a man between 18 and 35 years old in good health.

As to this clone: Other DNA sequences from this sample encode an identical CDR3 as well. The rearrangement links TRBV19 to TRBJ2-5, with TRBD2 matching 9 bases. The CDR3 is 14 residues long. Germline CDR1 reads LNHDA; CDR2 reads SQIVND (reference sequence). The ends lost 4 bases at V and 5 bases at J; junction bases unmatched: 5. The CDR3 loop reads CASSRAGGPETQYF. In DNA, the CDR3 is TGTGCCAGTAGTAGGGCGGGAGGGCCGGAGACCCAGTACTTC.

V gene TRBV5-1 combines with J gene TRBJ2-1; TRBD2 agrees at 8 bases. Trimming removed 6 bases from V and 4 bases from J; junction bases left unmatched: 9. The CDR3 loop spans 15 amino acids. Germline V gene lookup returns CDR1 SGHRS and CDR2 YFSETQ. Here the CDR3 reads CASTDGGASYNEQFF. The CDR3 DNA is TGCGCCAGCACCGACGGGGGGGCGTCTTACAATGAGCAGTTCTTC.

This clone was picked up a small number of times. This chain joins TRBV7-2 and TRBJ1-5; 8 nucleotides line up with TRBD1. Germline-derived CDR1 and CDR2 are SGHTA and FQGNSA. CDR3 length: 15 amino acids. The trim removed 3 bases at V and 2 bases at J, leaving 3 bases unmatched. CDR3 nucleotide sequence: TGTGCCAGCAGCTTCCAGGGACAGGGCAATCAGCCCCAGCATTTT. It codes for CASSFQGQGNQPQHF.

Here the CDR3 reads CASSIAGQNYGYTF. The CDR3 nucleotides are TGTGCCAGTAGTATAGCGGGACAGAACTATGGCTACACCTTC. This sequence joins TRBV19 and TRBJ1-2, with TRBD1 matching over 7 bases. The germline gives CDR1 LNHDA, CDR2 SQIVND (reference sequence). After removal of 1 base from V and 2 bases from J, the junction contained 1 base not matched to a gene. The CDR3 totals 14 residues.

The J gene is TRBJ2-5, the V gene TRBV19; TRBD1 matches at 7 bases. CDR1 is LNHDA, CDR2 SQIVND, per germline (reference sequence). V gave up 6 bases and J gave up 2 bases; unmatched junction bases: 12. There are 16 residues in the CDR3. In nucleotides, the CDR3 is TGTGCCAGTAGCTTACGTCTAAAGACAGGGCAAGAGACCCAGTACTTC. Protein product: CASSLRLKTGQETQYF. Full variable domain (outside the CDR3, taken from reference TRBV19 and TRBJ2-5): DGGITQSPKYLFRKEGQNVTLSCEQNLNHDAMYWYRQDPGQGLRLIYYSQIVNDFQKGDIAEGYSVSREKKESFPLTVTSAQKNPTAFYLCASSLRLKTGQETQYFGPGTRLLVL.

The genes are TRBV30 and TRBJ1-1; the D is unclear. Germline assignment: CDR1 GTSNPN and CDR2 SVGIG (reference sequence). There are 18 residues in the CDR3. The V end lost 4 bases, the J end lost 6 bases, and 30 bases lay between the germline ends. The CDR3 here is CAWNNQRTVDGRMPEAFF. CDR3 nucleotides: TGTGCCTGGAACAATCAACGGACGGTGGATGGTAGGATGCCTGAAGCTTTCTTT.

V is TRBV7-9 and J is TRBJ2-7; D is perhaps TRBD1 (6 bases). This CDR3 contains 12 residues. Per germline, CDR1 SEHNR and CDR2 FQNEAQ (reference sequence). Trimming removed 3 bases at V and 10 bases at J, with 13 bases between. Here the CDR3 DNA reads TGTGCCAGCAGCTTGGGGGCAGAAAGACAGTACTTC. Translated, it gives CASSLGAERQYF.

This sequence joins TRBV6-6 and TRBJ2-2, with 8 positions matching TRBD1. The CDR3 runs 13 residues. Germline V lookup: CDR1 MNHNY, CDR2 SVGAGI (reference sequence). V trimming: 6 bases; J trimming: 8 bases; junction bases outside the gene matches: 5. The CDR3 DNA is TGTGCCAGCAGGCGACAGGGGACGGGGGAGCTGTTTTTT. Protein product: CASRRQGTGELFF.